The 27 T cell receptor beta chains in this list originate from one sample, sequenced in a study of cytomegalovirus exposure and HLA in healthy donors. PCR was performed using 60 Vbeta and 13 Jbeta primers. Libraries were prepared by immunoSEQ multiplex PCR; TCRdb keeps only in-frame clonotypes and omits some of them. The sample holds some 70,000 clones. Material for sequencing was PBMCs. The source is a female donor in good health and CMV-seropositive.

This chain joins TRBV6-1 and TRBJ1-2; TRBD1 aligns across 8 bases. CDR3 length: 15 residues. Per the germline V gene, CDR1 is MNHNS and CDR2 is SASEGT. J was trimmed by 2 bases and V by 8 bases; bases with no gene match: 10. The CDR3 loop reads CASGPDGTGNYGYTF. CDR3 nucleotide sequence: TGTGCCAGCGGCCCGGACGGGACAGGAAACTATGGCTACACCTTC.

The chain links TRBV6-1 to TRBJ1-6, with 9 bases identical to TRBD1. Per the germline V gene, CDR1 is MNHNS and CDR2 is SASEGT. This CDR3 spans 17 amino acids. V lost 4 bases to trimming and J lost 6 bases; unmatched junction nucleotides: 10. For the CDR3, the DNA is TGTGCCAGCAGTGCCCTAACCACAGGGGGCGGTAATTCACCCCTCCACTTT. This sequence encodes CASSALTTGGGNSPLHF.

This rearrangement joins TRBV30 to TRBJ1-1, with 7 bases matching TRBD1. Germline CDR1 GTSNPN, CDR2 SVGIG (reference sequence). Trimming took 8 bases from V and 4 from J; bases not matched to a gene: 10. CDR3 length: 13 amino acids. Written as DNA, the CDR3 is TGTGCCGGCGATAATCAGGGGGGCACTGAAGCTTTCTTT. Translation: CAGDNQGGTEAFF.

The V gene is TRBV4-3, the J gene TRBJ2-7; weak D call: TRBD1 (6 bases). Germline-derived CDR1 and CDR2 are LGHNA and YSLEER. The CDR3 loop spans 15 amino acids. Trimming removed 0 bases from V and 3 bases from J, with 12 bases in between. The CDR3 DNA reads as TGCGCCAGCAGCCAAGATCCCGGGACAAACTACGAGCAGTACTTC. The encoded protein is CASSQDPGTNYEQYF.

This chain joins TRBV9 and TRBJ1-6; D perhaps matches TRBD1 (5 bases). Germline CDR1 SGDLS, CDR2 YYNGEE. This CDR3 is built from 16 residues. The V and J ends lost 6 bases and 7 bases respectively, with 20 bases between them. The chain's CDR3 is CASTAASGAGNSPLHF. Written as DNA, the CDR3 is TGTGCCAGCACCGCCGCCTCCGGGGCGGGGAATTCACCCCTCCACTTT.

The genes are TRBV29-1 and TRBJ2-3; 8 nucleotides line up with TRBD2. Trimming removed 3 bases from V and 4 bases from J; junction bases left unmatched: 18. CDR3 length equals 18 residues. From germline, CDR1 is SQVTM and CDR2 ANQGSEA. The CDR3 DNA reads TGCAGCGTTGACGGTTCGGGGGGGCAGATTGGCTCGTCAGATACGCAGTATTTT. It encodes CSVDGSGGQIGSSDTQYF.

The chain uses TRBV29-1 and TRBJ1-2, with 8 bases fitting TRBD1. CDR3 length: 12 residues. Trimming at V came to 6 bases and at J to 7 bases, leaving 7 bases not matched to a gene. Germline-derived CDR1 and CDR2 are SQVTM and ANQGSEA. CDR3 bases: TGCAGCGTAGCGGACAGGGCGGGTGGCTACACCTTC. It codes for CSVADRAGGYTF.

The chain carries TRBV2 and TRBJ2-1, with 7 positions matching TRBD2. The CDR3 is 15 amino acids. Germline V gene data show CDR1 as SNHLY and CDR2 as FYNNEI. V was clipped by 4 bases and J by 1 base; unmatched bases: 4. Here the CDR3 reads CASSGLALSYNEQFF. The CDR3 DNA follows: TGTGCCAGCAGTGGACTAGCCCTTTCCTACAATGAGCAGTTCTTC.

This chain joins TRBV6-5 and TRBJ1-5, with 7 bases identical to TRBD1. The CDR3 covers 15 residues. V trimming: 6 bases; J trimming: 5 bases; junction bases outside the gene matches: 10. Germline V gene lookup returns CDR1 MNHEY and CDR2 SVGAGI. This CDR3 reads CASRARQGNDQPQHF. In DNA form, the CDR3 reads TGTGCCAGCAGAGCTCGACAGGGTAACGATCAGCCCCAGCATTTT.

The rearrangement joins TRBV6-6 to TRBJ1-6; a weak D match, TRBD1 (5 bases). CDR1 MNHNY and CDR2 SVGAGI come from the germline V gene (reference sequence). V was pared by 0 bases and J by 8 bases, with 11 bases between. The CDR3 totals 15 residues. In DNA, the CDR3 is TGTGCCAGCAGTTACTCCGGGGGAGTGGATTCACCCCTCCACTTT. Its protein product is CASSYSGGVDSPLHF.

V usage is TRBV6-5 and J usage is TRBJ2-3; D may be TRBD2 (5 bases). Trimming removed 2 bases at V and 1 base at J, with 10 bases between. Germline CDR1 reads MNHEY; CDR2 reads SVGAGI. This CDR3 is 15 amino acids long. CDR3 region: CASSYSGARTDTQYF. For the CDR3, the DNA is TGTGCCAGCAGTTACAGCGGAGCCCGCACAGATACGCAGTATTTT.

The chain recombines TRBV30 with TRBJ2-7; D is ambiguous. Germline CDR1 is GTSNPN and CDR2 is SVGIG (reference sequence). The CDR3 runs to 11 residues. Trimming removed 3 bases from V and 3 bases from J, with 6 bases in between. CDR3 residues: CAWSSGYEQYF. CDR3 coding DNA: TGTGCCTGGAGCTCGGGCTACGAGCAGTACTTC.

The V call is TRBV15, the J call TRBJ2-1; D gene ambiguous. The V gene lost 5 bases and the J gene lost 4 bases, with 6 bases spanning the gap. CDR1 and CDR2 (germline): LNHNV, YYDKDF (reference sequence). The CDR3 runs 12 residues. The CDR3, as DNA: TGTGCCACCAGCGAAGCTTACAATGAGCAGTTCTTC. Encoded protein: CATSEAYNEQFF. Variable domain in full (rest from reference TRBV15 and TRBJ2-1): DAMVIQNPRYQVTQFGKPVTLSCSQTLNHNVMYWYQQKSSQAPKLLFHYYDKDFNNEADTPDNFQSRRPNTSFCFLDIRSPGLGDTAMYLCATSEAYNEQFFGPGTRLTVL.

The chain combines TRBV27 with TRBJ2-7, with 11 bases lining up with TRBD2. Trimming took 6 bases from V and 3 from J; bases not matched to a gene: 7. Germline V gene sequence: CDR1 MNHEY, CDR2 SMNVEV (reference sequence). The CDR3 consists of 15 residues. The CDR3 DNA sequence: TGTGCCAGCAGCCTTGGGACTAGCGGAAGCTACGAGCAGTACTTC. It specifies CASSLGTSGSYEQYF.

The chain combines TRBV5-1 with TRBJ2-4, with 15 bases that match TRBD2. The J segment lost 6 bases and the V segment lost 3 bases, leaving 4 bases of the junction unmatched. Germline V gene lookup returns CDR1 SGHRS and CDR2 YFSETQ. The CDR3 covers 16 residues. The CDR3 protein is CASSSGLAGGPNIQYF. The CDR3 coding sequence is TGCGCCAGCAGCTCCGGACTAGCGGGGGGGCCAAACATTCAGTACTTC.

V and J are TRBV30 and TRBJ2-5, with TRBD2 matching 12 bases. Trimming at V came to 4 bases and at J to 2 bases, leaving 5 bases not matched to a gene. The CDR3 runs 15 residues. Germline V lookup: CDR1 GTSNPN, CDR2 SVGIG (reference sequence). The CDR3 reads CAWTRLAGVQETQYF. The CDR3, as DNA: TGTGCCTGGACCAGACTAGCGGGGGTTCAAGAGACCCAGTACTTC.

The chain is built from TRBV28 and TRBJ2-7, with 11 bases identical to TRBD2. CDR1 is MDHEN and CDR2 is SYDVKM in the germline V gene. J was trimmed by 3 bases and V by 3 bases; bases with no gene match: 4. The CDR3 is 15 residues long. The chain's CDR3 is CASSFLAGGLYEQYF. The CDR3 region has the DNA TGTGCCAGCAGTTTTCTAGCGGGAGGCCTCTACGAGCAGTACTTC.

The gene calls are TRBV19 and TRBJ2-4; 9 bases fit TRBD2. CDR1 and CDR2 (germline): LNHDA, SQIVND (reference sequence). This CDR3 region has 18 residues. The junction had 11 bases not matched to a gene; V was cut back by 4 bases and J by 1 base. The DNA of the CDR3 is TGTGCCAGTAGTACGGGACTAGCTGACAGGTCGGCCAAAAACATTCAGTACTTC. Protein product: CASSTGLADRSAKNIQYF.

The gene calls are TRBV19 and TRBJ2-7, with 7 bases lining up with TRBD2. The CDR3 covers 14 residues. V was pared by 7 bases and J by 2 bases, with 8 bases of the junction left unmatched. CDR1 is LNHDA, CDR2 SQIVND, per germline (reference sequence). DNA for the CDR3: TGTGCCAGTACAGCGAGTAGCGGGCCCTACGAGCAGTACTTC. Its translation: CASTASSGPYEQYF.

The chain is built from TRBV5-1 and TRBJ1-1, with D unclear. The CDR3 is made up of 12 amino acids. Trimming pared 0 bases from V and 8 bases from J, leaving 8 bases between. Germline assignment: CDR1 SGHRS and CDR2 YFSETQ. CDR3 coding DNA: TGCGCCAGCAGCTTGGTAGGGAGGGAAGCTTTCTTT. Translated, it gives CASSLVGREAFF. Variable domain in full (rest from reference TRBV5-1 and TRBJ1-1): KAGVTQTPRYLIKTRGQQVTLSCSPISGHRSVSWYQQTPGQGLQFLFEYFSETQRNKGNFPGRFSGRQFSNSRSEMNVSTLELGDSALYLCASSLVGREAFFGQGTRLTVV.

Judged by frequency, this clone is medium-sized. The chain combines TRBV4-2 with TRBJ2-1; weak D call: TRBD2 (6 bases). Germline V gives CDR1 LGHNA, CDR2 YNFKEQ. V lost 0 bases and J 8 bases, leaving 11 bases between the germline ends. The CDR3 sequence is 14 residues long. This CDR3 reads CASSQERGAHEQFF. CDR3 bases: TGTGCCAGCAGCCAAGAACGCGGGGCGCATGAGCAGTTCTTC.

V and J are TRBV27 and TRBJ2-1, with TRBD2 matching over 7 bases. The V gene end was trimmed by 6 bases and the J gene end by 4 bases; junction bases not matched to a gene: 12. The CDR3 length is 16 residues. The germline V gene has CDR1 MNHEY and CDR2 SMNVEV (reference sequence). The CDR3 region is CASRGLGASGYNEQFF. CDR3 nucleotides: TGTGCCAGCAGGGGCCTCGGGGCTAGCGGTTACAATGAGCAGTTCTTC.

V usage is TRBV6-5 and J usage is TRBJ2-1, with 11 positions matching TRBD2. This CDR3 region has 13 residues. Unmatched junction bases numbered 1, after V lost 2 bases and J lost 10 bases. Germline CDR1 reads MNHEY; CDR2 reads SVGAGI. CDR3 protein: CASSYRLAGEQFF. In DNA form, the CDR3 reads TGTGCCAGCAGTTACCGACTAGCGGGGGAGCAGTTCTTC.

The V call is TRBV30, the J call TRBJ2-7; 10 bases fit TRBD1. This CDR3 region has 15 residues. V shed 4 bases, J shed 5 bases, and the junction held 11 bases outside the gene matches. Germline lookup yields CDR1 GTSNPN and CDR2 SVGIG (reference sequence). The CDR3 loop reads CAWIMPGQGNHEQYF. The CDR3 DNA follows: TGTGCCTGGATCATGCCGGGACAGGGGAACCACGAGCAGTACTTC.

The chain carries TRBV7-9 and TRBJ1-1; D is ambiguous. This CDR3 contains 12 residues. The germline CDR1 and CDR2 sequences are SEHNR and FQNEAQ (reference sequence). V was clipped by 5 bases and J by 1 base, with 5 bases between them. The CDR3 spells CASSPRNTEAFF. For the CDR3, the DNA is TGTGCCAGCAGCCCTCGGAACACTGAAGCTTTCTTT.

The V gene is TRBV9, the J gene TRBJ2-3; TRBD2 aligns across 9 bases. The J segment lost 5 bases and the V segment lost 3 bases, leaving 13 bases of the junction unmatched. This CDR3 region has 17 residues. From germline, CDR1 is SGDLS and CDR2 YYNGEE. The DNA of the CDR3 is TGTGCCAGCAGCGCTGGACGTAGCGGGAGCCAGGTAGATACGCAGTATTTT. Translating gives CASSAGRSGSQVDTQYF.

This chain joins TRBV11-2 and TRBJ2-7, with 7 bases aligning to TRBD1. From germline, CDR1 is SGHAT and CDR2 FQNNGV. V shed 7 bases and J 5 bases; nucleotides not matched to a gene: 11. The CDR3 loop spans 14 amino acids. In DNA, the CDR3 is TGTGCCAGCAACATCCGGGACAGCCGAAACGAGCAGTACTTC. This sequence encodes CASNIRDSRNEQYF.